The 17 T cell receptor beta chains presented below share a single source sample, sequenced in a study of blood T cells in healthy people across ages. Primers used in a second PCR of about 6 to 11 cycles were a sample-barcoded 5' primer and a J-beta primer mix. TCRdb reanalysed the 5' RACE reads using MiXCR and keeps one entry per CDR3 protein. The sample yields about 1.5 million distinct CDR3 sequences, 42% seen once. Sequencing was carried out using blood. These receptors were taken from a woman aged 18-30 years in good health.

V usage is TRBV29-1 and J usage is TRBJ1-4; D may be TRBD1 (6 bases). Trimming left V 1 base short and J 3 bases short, with 12 bases between. The CDR3 extends over 15 amino acids. CDR1 and CDR2 from the germline V gene are SQVTM and ANQGSEA. The DNA for the CDR3 is TGCAGCGTTGAAGGGTCAGGGGTCGCTAATGAAAAACTGTTTTTT. It translates to CSVEGSGVANEKLFF.

The chain recombines TRBV7-3 with TRBJ2-1; 8 bases agree with TRBD2. The CDR3 runs 16 residues. Germline V gene sequence: CDR1 SGHTA, CDR2 FQGTGA. V lost 1 base to trimming and J lost 5 bases; unmatched junction nucleotides: 7. This CDR3 is CASSLRGASGHNEQFF. In DNA form, the CDR3 reads TGTGCCAGCAGCTTAAGGGGTGCTAGCGGGCACAATGAGCAGTTCTTC. Full variable domain (outside the CDR3, taken from reference TRBV7-3 and TRBJ2-1): GAGVSQTPSNKVTEKGKYVELRCDPISGHTALYWYRQSLGQGPEFLIYFQGTGAADDSGLPNDRFFAVRPEGSVSTLKIQRTERGDSAVYLCASSLRGASGHNEQFFGPGTRLTVL.

The chain links TRBV29-1 to TRBJ2-7; 7 nucleotides match TRBD1. The junction had 5 bases not matched to a gene; V was cut back by 8 bases and J by 1 base. From germline, CDR1 is SQVTM and CDR2 ANQGSEA. The length of the CDR3 is 12 residues. Here the CDR3 reads CSFMTGSYEQYF. The CDR3 nucleotides read TGCAGCTTTATGACAGGGTCCTACGAGCAGTACTTC.

This clonotype turned up a few times. CDR3: CASSTVTPGADYNEQFF. The CDR3 nucleotides are TGTGCCAGCAGCACAGTTACCCCGGGAGCCGATTACAATGAGCAGTTCTTC. The chain joins TRBV21-1 to TRBJ2-1; the table assigns TRBD1, which was not confirmed against the DNA. TRBV21-1 is labeled a pseudogene. The CDR3 contains 17 residues.

The gene calls are TRBV20-1 and TRBJ1-3, with D hard to call. This CDR3 is built from 12 residues. Trimming took off 1 base at V and 8 bases at J, with 9 bases between the two ends. Germline lookup yields CDR1 DFQATT and CDR2 SNEGSKA (reference sequence). The CDR3 reads CSARAVGHTIYF. The DNA for the CDR3 is TGCAGTGCTAGAGCGGTGGGCCACACCATATATTTT.

The CDR3 DNA is TGTGCCAGCAGTTTCATGGGGGGCCCAACTAATGAAAAACTGTTTTTT. Translation gives CASSFMGGPTNEKLFF. The rearrangement uses TRBV28 and TRBJ1-4, with D maybe TRBD1 (6 bases). V was pared by 3 bases and J by 0 bases, with 11 bases between. Germline CDR1 is MDHEN and CDR2 is SYDVKM. This CDR3 has 16 residues.

This clonotype turned up a few times. The chain couples TRBV4-1 to TRBJ2-5, with D possibly matching TRBD2 (6 bases). The CDR3 length is 14 residues. The V gene lost 3 bases and the J gene lost 5 bases, with 13 bases spanning the gap. Germline V gives CDR1 MGHRA, CDR2 YSYEKL. The CDR3 here is CASSQEGSRETQYF. The CDR3 nucleotides read TGCGCCAGCAGCCAGGAGGGCTCGCGGGAGACCCAGTACTTC.

Ten or more counts support this clonotype. The chain couples TRBV27 to TRBJ2-7; 11 bases agree with TRBD2. J lost 3 bases, V lost 2 bases, and 3 bases had no gene match. There are 15 residues in the CDR3. Germline V gives CDR1 MNHEY, CDR2 SMNVEV (reference sequence). DNA for the CDR3: TGTGCCAGCAGTTTACTAGCGGGAGGCTTCTACGAGCAGTACTTC. It translates to CASSLLAGGFYEQYF.

The chain is built from TRBV20-1 and TRBJ2-7; maybe TRBD2 (6 bases). Looked up from germline, CDR1 is DFQATT and CDR2 is SNEGSKA (reference sequence). CDR3 length: 16 amino acids. Between the trimmed V and J ends, which lost 5 bases and 10 bases, there was a span of 30 bases. CDR3 nucleotide sequence: TGCAGTGCTCCATATGAAGCGGGCTACCCCTCGTCGGATCAGTACTTC. Translated, it gives CSAPYEAGYPSSDQYF.

The chain uses TRBV20-1 and TRBJ2-2; unclear D gene. Germline V lookup: CDR1 DFQATT, CDR2 SNEGSKA (reference sequence). Trimming took off 1 base at V and 1 base at J, with 7 bases between the two ends. CDR3 length: 14 residues. CDR3 sequence: CSARVTENTGELFF. CDR3 DNA sequence: TGCAGTGCTAGAGTAACAGAGAACACCGGGGAGCTGTTTTTT.

This clonotype was found a few times. V and J are TRBV3-1 and TRBJ2-5, with 8 bases aligning to TRBD1. CDR1 and CDR2 from the germline V gene are LGHDT and YNNKEL (reference sequence). After removal of 4 bases from V and 4 bases from J, the junction contained 5 bases not matched to a gene. This CDR3 region has 14 residues. The CDR3 region has the DNA TGTGCCAGCAGCCGCCTACAGGGGGTAGAGACCCAGTACTTC. This encodes CASSRLQGVETQYF.

The sample holds a few counts of this clonotype. V is TRBV29-1 and J is TRBJ2-1; no firm D call. The J call is doubtful: the DNA matches TRBJ2-7 better. Germline V gene sequence: CDR1 SQVTM, CDR2 ANQGSEA. This CDR3 is 13 amino acids long. The CDR3 DNA follows: TGCAGCGTTGACTCCTACTTCTACAATGAGCAGTACTTC. Amino acid sequence: CSVDSYFYNEQYF.

The chain employs TRBV28 and TRBJ2-2; 8 bases align to TRBD1. Germline CDR1 is MDHEN and CDR2 is SYDVKM. The CDR3 runs 15 residues. Trimming took 2 bases from V and 4 from J; bases not matched to a gene: 3. CDR3 region: CASSLIGTGTGELFF. DNA of the CDR3: TGTGCCAGCAGTTTAATCGGGACAGGCACCGGGGAGCTGTTTTTT. The full variable domain, rest sourced from reference TRBV28 and TRBJ2-2, is DVKVTQSSRYLVKRTGEKVFLECVQDMDHENMFWYRQDPGLGLRLIYFSYDVKMKEKGDIPEGYSVSREKKERFSLILESASTNQTSMYLCASSLIGTGTGELFFGEGSRLTVL.

The rearrangement links TRBV11-2 to TRBJ1-2; D is unclear. Trimming pared 3 bases from V and 7 bases from J, leaving 24 bases between. The germline V gene has CDR1 SGHAT and CDR2 FQNNGV. CDR3 length equals 17 residues. The CDR3 coding sequence is TGTGCCAGCAGCTTCTTCGGCAGGCCACCCCCGTCTAGTGGCTACACCTTC. It yields the protein CASSFFGRPPPSSGYTF.

This clonotype was counted a single time. This chain links TRBV7-2 with TRBJ2-1; possibly TRBD2 for D (5 bases). V was clipped by 4 bases and J by 6 bases, with 10 bases between them. The CDR3 covers 13 residues. CDR1 SGHTA and CDR2 FQGNSA come from the germline V gene. In DNA form, the CDR3 reads TGTGCCAGCAGCTCGCTAGCCTTCAATGAGCAGTTCTTC. This codes for CASSSLAFNEQFF.

The chain recombines TRBV7-9 with TRBJ2-2; 16 bases align to TRBD2. CDR1 is SEHNR and CDR2 is FQNEAQ in the germline V gene (reference sequence). The ends lost 6 bases at V and 6 bases at J; junction bases unmatched: 1. This CDR3 region has 15 residues. CDR3 sequence: CASRGLAGGPGELFF. The CDR3 DNA is TGTGCCAGCAGGGGACTAGCGGGAGGGCCCGGGGAGCTGTTTTTT.

The J gene is TRBJ2-1, the V gene TRBV7-8, with 7 bases identical to TRBD1. The germline V gene encodes CDR1 SGHVS and CDR2 FQNEAQ. This CDR3 spans 15 amino acids. V was pared by 3 bases and J by 4 bases, with 6 bases of the junction left unmatched. The CDR3 nucleotides are TGTGCCAGCAGCTTCTACGGGACAGAGTACAATGAGCAGTTCTTC. Its translation is CASSFYGTEYNEQFF.